Listed here are 10 T cell receptor beta chains from one sample, sequenced in a study of T cells in Graves' hyperthyroidism and ophthalmopathy. It was RNA transcripts that yielded the amplified TCR beta CDR3 regions. Initially, a first-round RT-PCR of the TCR CDR3 employed the HTBI primer set. TCRdb independently ran MiXCR on the multiplex PCR reads; one entry per CDR3 protein. The table records about 520,000 distinct CDR3 sequences, around 24% of them present only once. Source material: blood. These receptors originate from a woman under 40 with Graves' ophthalmopathy.

The chain couples TRBV7-8 to TRBJ2-5, with D uncertain. Per the germline V gene, CDR1 is SGHVS and CDR2 is FQNEAQ. Trimming took 5 bases from V and 5 from J, leaving 9 bases between them. This CDR3 region has 12 residues. CDR3 protein: CASSPTVETQYF. The CDR3 bases are TGTGCCAGCAGCCCGACCGTTGAGACCCAGTACTTC.

The chain links TRBV5-4 to TRBJ1-1, with 7 bases lining up with TRBD1. Per the germline V gene, CDR1 is SGHNT and CDR2 is YYREEE (reference sequence). There are 12 residues in the CDR3. The ends lost 4 bases at V and 7 bases at J; junction bases unmatched: 4. CDR3 loop: CASSIGQVEAFF. DNA for the CDR3: TGTGCCAGCAGCATAGGACAGGTTGAAGCTTTCTTT.

This clonotype was observed at least ten times. For the CDR3, the DNA is TGTGCCAGCAGTTCATTAGATGGCTACACCTTC. This sequence encodes CASSSLDGYTF. The chain combines TRBV28 with TRBJ1-2; unclear D gene. Trimming took off 4 bases at V and 6 bases at J, with 6 bases between the two ends. Germline lookup yields CDR1 MDHEN and CDR2 SYDVKM. This CDR3 comprises 11 residues.

This clonotype was recorded a few times. The genes are TRBV19 and TRBJ2-2, with 10 bases fitting TRBD1. Losses at the gene ends were 8 bases for V and 6 bases for J; bases not matched to a gene: 3. The length of the CDR3 is 13 residues. Germline assignment: CDR1 LNHDA and CDR2 SQIVND (reference sequence). CDR3 in amino acids: CASSGTGAGELFF. DNA of the CDR3: TGTGCCAGTTCCGGGACAGGGGCCGGGGAGCTGTTTTTT. Based on the CDR3 plus reference TRBV19 and TRBJ2-2, the full variable domain is DGGITQSPKYLFRKEGQNVTLSCEQNLNHDAMYWYRQDPGQGLRLIYYSQIVNDFQKGDIAEGYSVSREKKESFPLTVTSAQKNPTAFYLCASSGTGAGELFFGEGSRLTVL.

This clonotype was seen more than once but under ten times. This chain links TRBV7-2 with TRBJ2-5; the D gene is possibly TRBD1 (6 bases). The CDR3 has 14 amino acids. Germline CDR1 SGHTA, CDR2 FQGNSA. The V gene lost 5 bases and the J gene lost 1 base, with 11 bases spanning the gap. In nucleotides, the CDR3 is TGTGCCAGCAGCACAGGACAGATCCAAGAGACCCAGTACTTC. Translated, it gives CASSTGQIQETQYF.

This clonotype was observed many times. J is TRBJ2-7 and V is TRBV6-2 or TRBV6-3; D unclear. The CDR3 consists of 14 residues. Trimming removed 6 bases from V and 6 bases from J, with 18 bases in between. CDR1 is MNHEY and CDR2 is SVGEGT in the germline V gene. CDR3 nucleotide sequence: TGTGCCAGCAGCTTTTACAGCCAAGGGCTCGAGCAGTACTTC. It is translated as CASSFYSQGLEQYF.

In its sample, this clonotype was seen a few times. The chain uses TRBV6-1 and TRBJ2-5; the match to TRBD2 covers 7 bases. V lost 11 bases and J lost 1; bases outside the gene matches: 7. CDR3 length: 13 amino acids. In germline, CDR1 is MNHNS, CDR2 SASEGT. The CDR3 coding sequence is TGTGCCGGAGCCCGGGGGGTCCAAGAGACCCAGTACTTC. Its translation is CAGARGVQETQYF.

The chain uses TRBV20-1 and TRBJ2-7; D gene unclear. The CDR3 extends over 15 amino acids. CDR1 and CDR2 (germline): DFQATT, SNEGSKA (reference sequence). V lost 3 bases and J lost 1, with 16 bases in between. Here the CDR3 DNA reads TGCAGTGCTAGCACCCGAAAGGCAGATTCCTACGAGCAGTACTTC. Translating gives CSASTRKADSYEQYF.

This clonotype was observed many times. V gene TRBV15 combines with J gene TRBJ1-1; TRBD1 matches at 8 bases. Trimming removed 2 bases from V and 2 bases from J; junction bases left unmatched: 7. Germline V gene lookup returns CDR1 LNHNV and CDR2 YYDKDF (reference sequence). This CDR3 is 16 amino acids long. This CDR3 is CATSRPHGQGNTEAFF. The CDR3 nucleotides are TGTGCCACCAGCAGACCTCACGGACAGGGAAACACTGAAGCTTTCTTT.

The chain carries TRBV27 and TRBJ2-7; unclear D gene. Germline V gene sequence: CDR1 MNHEY, CDR2 SMNVEV (reference sequence). The CDR3 is made up of 15 amino acids. The V end lost 6 bases, the J end lost 2 bases, and 17 bases lay between the germline ends. The DNA for the CDR3 is TGTGCCAGCAGCCCCCGGGCCCTGGGCGCCTACGAGCAGTACTTC. It specifies CASSPRALGAYEQYF.